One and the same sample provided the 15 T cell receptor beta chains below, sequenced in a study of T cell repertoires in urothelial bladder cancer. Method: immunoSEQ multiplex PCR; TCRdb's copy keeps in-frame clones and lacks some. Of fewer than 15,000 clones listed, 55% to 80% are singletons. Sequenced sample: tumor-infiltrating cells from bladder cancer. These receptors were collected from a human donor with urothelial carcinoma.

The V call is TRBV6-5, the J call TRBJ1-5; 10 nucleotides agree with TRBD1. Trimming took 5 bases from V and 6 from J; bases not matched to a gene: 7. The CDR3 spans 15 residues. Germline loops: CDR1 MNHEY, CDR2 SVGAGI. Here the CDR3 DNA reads TGTGCCAGCAGTAGAGACAGGGGGCAGGGTCAGCCCCAGCATTTT. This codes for CASSRDRGQGQPQHF.

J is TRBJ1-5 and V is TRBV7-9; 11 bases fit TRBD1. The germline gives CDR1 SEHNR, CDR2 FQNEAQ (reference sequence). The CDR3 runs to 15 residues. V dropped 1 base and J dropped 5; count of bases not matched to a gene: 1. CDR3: CASSLGGQGDQPQHF. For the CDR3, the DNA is TGTGCCAGCAGCTTAGGGGGACAGGGGGATCAGCCCCAGCATTTT.

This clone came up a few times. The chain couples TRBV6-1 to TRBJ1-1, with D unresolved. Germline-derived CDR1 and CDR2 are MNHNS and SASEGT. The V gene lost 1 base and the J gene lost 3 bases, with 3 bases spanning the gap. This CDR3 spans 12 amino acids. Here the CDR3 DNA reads TGTGCCAGCAGTGAAGGGTACACTGAAGCTTTCTTT. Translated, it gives CASSEGYTEAFF.

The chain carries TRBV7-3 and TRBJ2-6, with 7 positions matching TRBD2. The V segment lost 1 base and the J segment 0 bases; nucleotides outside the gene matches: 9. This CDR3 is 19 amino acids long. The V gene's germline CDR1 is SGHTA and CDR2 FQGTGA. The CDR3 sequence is CASSLKGSGTSSGANVLTF. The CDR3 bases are TGTGCCAGCAGCTTAAAAGGGAGCGGGACGAGCTCTGGGGCCAACGTCCTGACTTTC.

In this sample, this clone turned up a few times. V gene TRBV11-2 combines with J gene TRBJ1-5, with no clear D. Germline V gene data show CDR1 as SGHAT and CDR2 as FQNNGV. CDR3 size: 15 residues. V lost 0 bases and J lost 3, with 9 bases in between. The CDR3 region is CASSLDGRNNQPQHF. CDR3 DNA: TGTGCCAGCAGCTTAGACGGACGGAACAATCAGCCCCAGCATTTT.

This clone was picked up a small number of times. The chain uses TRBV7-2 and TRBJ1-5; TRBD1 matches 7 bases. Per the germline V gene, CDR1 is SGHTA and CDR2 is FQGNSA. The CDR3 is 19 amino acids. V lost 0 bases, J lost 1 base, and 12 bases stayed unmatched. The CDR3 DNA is TGTGCCAGCAGCTTAGCGCACAGGGGTACCGGATTAAGCAATCAGCCCCAGCATTTT. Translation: CASSLAHRGTGLSNQPQHF.

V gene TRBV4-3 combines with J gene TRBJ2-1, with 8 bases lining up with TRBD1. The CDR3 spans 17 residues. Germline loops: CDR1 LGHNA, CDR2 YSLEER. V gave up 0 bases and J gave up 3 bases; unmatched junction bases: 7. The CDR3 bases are TGCGCCAGCAGCCAAGATATTGTCGGACAGGGCTACAATGAGCAGTTCTTC. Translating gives CASSQDIVGQGYNEQFF.

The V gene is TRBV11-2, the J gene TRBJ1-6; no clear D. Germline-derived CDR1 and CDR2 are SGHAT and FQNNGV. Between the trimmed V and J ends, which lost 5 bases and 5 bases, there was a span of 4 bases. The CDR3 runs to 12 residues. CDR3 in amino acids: CASSNHNSPLHF. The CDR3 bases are TGTGCCAGCAGCAACCATAATTCACCCCTCCACTTT.

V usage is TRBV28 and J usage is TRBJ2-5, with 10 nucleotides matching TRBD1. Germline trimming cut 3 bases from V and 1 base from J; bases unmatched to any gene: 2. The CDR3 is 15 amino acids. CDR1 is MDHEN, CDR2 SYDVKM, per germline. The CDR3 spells CASSLTGGGQETQYF. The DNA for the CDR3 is TGTGCCAGCAGTTTGACAGGGGGCGGCCAAGAGACCCAGTACTTC. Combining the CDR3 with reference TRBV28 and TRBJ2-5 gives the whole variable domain DVKVTQSSRYLVKRTGEKVFLECVQDMDHENMFWYRQDPGLGLRLIYFSYDVKMKEKGDIPEGYSVSREKKERFSLILESASTNQTSMYLCASSLTGGGQETQYFGPGTRLLVL.

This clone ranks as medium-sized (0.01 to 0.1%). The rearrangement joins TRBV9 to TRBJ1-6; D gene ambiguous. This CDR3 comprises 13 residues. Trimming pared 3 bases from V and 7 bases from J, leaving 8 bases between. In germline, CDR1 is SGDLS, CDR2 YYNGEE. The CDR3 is CASSASGNSPLHF. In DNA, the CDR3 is TGTGCCAGCAGCGCCTCCGGGAATTCACCCCTCCACTTT.

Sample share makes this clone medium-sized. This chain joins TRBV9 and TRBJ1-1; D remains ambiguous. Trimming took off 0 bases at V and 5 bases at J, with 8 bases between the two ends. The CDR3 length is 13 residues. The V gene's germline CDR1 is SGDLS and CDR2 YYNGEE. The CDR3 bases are TGTGCCAGCAGCGTAGTTGGGGATACTGAAGCTTTCTTT. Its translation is CASSVVGDTEAFF.

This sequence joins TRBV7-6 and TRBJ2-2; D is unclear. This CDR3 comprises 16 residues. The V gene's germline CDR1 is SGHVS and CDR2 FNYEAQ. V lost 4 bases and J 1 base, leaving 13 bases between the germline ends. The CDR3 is CASSSRPDGNTGELFF. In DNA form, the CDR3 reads TGTGCCAGCAGCTCTAGGCCGGACGGGAACACCGGGGAGCTGTTTTTT. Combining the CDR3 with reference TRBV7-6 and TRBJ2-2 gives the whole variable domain GAGVSQSPRYKVTKRGQDVALRCDPISGHVSLYWYRQALGQGPEFLTYFNYEAQQDKSGLPNDRFSAERPEGSISTLTIQRTEQRDSAMYRCASSSRPDGNTGELFFGEGSRLTVL.

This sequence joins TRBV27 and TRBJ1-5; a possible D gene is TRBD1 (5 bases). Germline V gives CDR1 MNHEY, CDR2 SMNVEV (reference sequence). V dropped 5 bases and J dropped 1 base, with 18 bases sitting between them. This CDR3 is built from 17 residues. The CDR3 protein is CASSARGTGKSNQPQHF. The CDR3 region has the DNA TGTGCCAGCAGTGCCCGGGGGACTGGTAAGAGCAATCAGCCCCAGCATTTT.

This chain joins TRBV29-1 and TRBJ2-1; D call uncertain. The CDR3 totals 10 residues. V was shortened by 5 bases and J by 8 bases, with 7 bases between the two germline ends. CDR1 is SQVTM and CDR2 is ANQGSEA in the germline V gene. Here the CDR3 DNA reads TGCAGCGTTAGGCGAGATGAGCAGTTCTTC. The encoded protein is CSVRRDEQFF.

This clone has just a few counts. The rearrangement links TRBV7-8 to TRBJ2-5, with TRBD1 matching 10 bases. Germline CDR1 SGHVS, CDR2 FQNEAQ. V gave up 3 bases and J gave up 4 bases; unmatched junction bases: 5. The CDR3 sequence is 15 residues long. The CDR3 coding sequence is TGTGCCAGCAGCTTGGGTCGGACAGGGGGAGAGACCCAGTACTTC. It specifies CASSLGRTGGETQYF.